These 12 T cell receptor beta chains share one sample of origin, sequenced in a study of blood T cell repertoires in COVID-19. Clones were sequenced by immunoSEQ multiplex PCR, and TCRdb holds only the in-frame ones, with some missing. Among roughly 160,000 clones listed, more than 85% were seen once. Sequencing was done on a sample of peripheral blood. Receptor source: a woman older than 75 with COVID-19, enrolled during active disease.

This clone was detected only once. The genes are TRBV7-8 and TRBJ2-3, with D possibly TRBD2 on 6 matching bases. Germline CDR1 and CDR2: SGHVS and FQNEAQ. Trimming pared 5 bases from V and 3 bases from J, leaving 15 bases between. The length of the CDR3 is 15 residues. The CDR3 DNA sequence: TGTGCCAGCAGCCCCGGGGGTAGCGGAACAGATACGCAGTATTTT. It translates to CASSPGGSGTDTQYF.

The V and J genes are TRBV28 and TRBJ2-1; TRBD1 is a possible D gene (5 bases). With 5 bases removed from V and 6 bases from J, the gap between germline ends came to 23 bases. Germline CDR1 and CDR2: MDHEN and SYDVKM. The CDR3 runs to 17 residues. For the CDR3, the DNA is TGTGCCAGCAGTAATGCCGCGGTATACAGGAAGGGCAATGAGCAGTTCTTC. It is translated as CASSNAAVYRKGNEQFF.

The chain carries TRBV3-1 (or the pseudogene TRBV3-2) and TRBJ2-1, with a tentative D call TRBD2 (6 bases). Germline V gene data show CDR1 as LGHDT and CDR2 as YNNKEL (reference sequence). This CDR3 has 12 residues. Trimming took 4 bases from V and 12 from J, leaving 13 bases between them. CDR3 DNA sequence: TGTGCCAGCAGCCCCCAGGAGGGGTTGCAGTTCTTC. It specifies CASSPQEGLQFF.

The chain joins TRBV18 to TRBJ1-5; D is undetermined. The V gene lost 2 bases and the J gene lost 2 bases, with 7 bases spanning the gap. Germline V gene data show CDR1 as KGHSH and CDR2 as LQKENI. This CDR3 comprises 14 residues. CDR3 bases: TGTGCCAGCTCACCAGGCCAGGGCAATCAGCCCCAGCATTTT. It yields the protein CASSPGQGNQPQHF.

This chain's CDR3 is CASSPIEKLFF. In DNA, the CDR3 is TGTGCCAGCAGTCCCATCGAAAAACTGTTTTTT. The V and J genes are TRBV2 and TRBJ1-4; D is unresolved. Germline V gene data show CDR1 as SNHLY and CDR2 as FYNNEI. V lost 5 bases and J 8 bases, leaving 6 bases between the germline ends. This CDR3 is built from 11 residues.

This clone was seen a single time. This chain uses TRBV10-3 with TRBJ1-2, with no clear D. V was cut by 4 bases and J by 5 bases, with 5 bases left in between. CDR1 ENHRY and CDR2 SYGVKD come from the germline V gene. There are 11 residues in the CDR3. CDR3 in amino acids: CAISGGYGYTF. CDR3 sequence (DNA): TGTGCCATCAGTGGAGGGTATGGCTACACCTTC.

The chain's CDR3 is CASSQLAGIYNEQFF. The DNA of the CDR3 is TGCGCCAGCAGCCAATTAGCGGGAATCTACAATGAGCAGTTCTTC. The chain recombines TRBV4-1 with TRBJ2-1; TRBD2 aligns across 8 bases. After removal of 2 bases from V and 3 bases from J, the junction contained 3 bases not matched to a gene. CDR3 length equals 15 residues. From germline, CDR1 is MGHRA and CDR2 YSYEKL.

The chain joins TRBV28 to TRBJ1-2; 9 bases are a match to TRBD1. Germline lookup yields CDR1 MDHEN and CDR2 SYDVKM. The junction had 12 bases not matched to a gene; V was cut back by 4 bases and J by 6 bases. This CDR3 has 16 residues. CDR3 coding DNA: TGTGCCAGCAGTTCCCCCTCCGGGACAGGGAAGGATGGCTACACCTTC. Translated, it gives CASSSPSGTGKDGYTF.

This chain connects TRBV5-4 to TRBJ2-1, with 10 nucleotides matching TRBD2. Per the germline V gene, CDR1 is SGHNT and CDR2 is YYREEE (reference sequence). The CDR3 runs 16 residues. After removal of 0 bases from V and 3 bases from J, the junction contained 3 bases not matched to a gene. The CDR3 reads CASSLASSGSYNEQFF. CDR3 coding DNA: TGTGCCAGCAGCTTGGCGTCTAGCGGGAGCTACAATGAGCAGTTCTTC.

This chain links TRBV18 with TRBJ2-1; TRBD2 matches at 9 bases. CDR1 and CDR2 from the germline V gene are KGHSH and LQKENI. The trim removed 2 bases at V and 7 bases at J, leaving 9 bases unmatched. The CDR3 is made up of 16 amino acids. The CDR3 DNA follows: TGTGCCAGCTCACCAAGGGGAGCGGGAGGAACGAATGAGCAGTTCTTC. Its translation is CASSPRGAGGTNEQFF. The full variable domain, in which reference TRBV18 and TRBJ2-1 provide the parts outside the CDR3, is NAGVMQNPRHLVRRRGQEARLRCSPMKGHSHVYWYRQLPEEGLKFMVYLQKENIIDESGMPKERFSAEFPKEGPSILRIQQVVRGDSAAYFCASSPRGAGGTNEQFFGPGTRLTVL.

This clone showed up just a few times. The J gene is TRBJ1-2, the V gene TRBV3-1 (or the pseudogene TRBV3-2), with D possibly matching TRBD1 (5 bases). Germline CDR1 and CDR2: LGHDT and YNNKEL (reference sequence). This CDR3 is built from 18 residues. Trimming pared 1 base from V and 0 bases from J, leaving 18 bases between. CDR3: CASSQGNLGHLANYGYTF. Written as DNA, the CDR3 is TGTGCCAGCAGCCAAGGTAATCTAGGACACCTCGCTAACTATGGCTACACCTTC.

The CDR3 sequence is CASSSLRDNKIYF. DNA for the CDR3: TGTGCCAGCAGTTCACTCCGGGACAATAAGATATATTTT. The chain couples TRBV28 to TRBJ1-3, with D possibly being TRBD1 (6 bases). The ends were cut back, 4 bases at V and 13 bases at J, with 17 bases in the middle. This CDR3 region has 13 residues. Germline CDR1 reads MDHEN; CDR2 reads SYDVKM.